This T cell receptor beta chain was sequenced in a study of T-cell reconstitution after alpha-beta-depleted transplantation in children. Germline V gene lookup returns CDR1 LGHNA and CDR2 YSLEER. V was shortened by 4 bases and J by 10 bases, with 11 bases between the two germline ends. CDR3 length: 12 residues. Using unique molecular identifiers, the investigators prepared the TCRbeta library. A single record per CDR3 protein comes from TCRdb applying MiXCR to the PCR reads. This sample has roughly 500,000 distinct CDR3 sequences, with about 31% found just once. The TCR sequence derives from a human donor who donated a stem cell graft to a child with aplastic anemia. The chain employs TRBV4-3 and TRBJ2-1; D possibly corresponds to TRBD2 (6 bases). This specimen was PBMCs from the stem cell graft donor, taken from the stem cell graft. CDR3 amino acids: CASSRGESEQFF. CDR3 nucleotides: TGCGCCAGCAGCCGCGGGGAATCGGAGCAGTTCTTC.